The rows below give T cell receptor beta chains drawn from one sample of a study of shared clonotypes between healthy human individuals. Only in-frame clones appear in the TCRdb table, and some are missing; sequencing was by immunoSEQ multiplex PCR. Of over 2 million clones in the sample, approximately 95% were seen once. Sequenced material: naive CD8+ T cells sorted from blood. These TCRs come from a man between 18 and 35 years old in good health. Both conserved end residues are part of each CDR3. The D gene is left open where the match is weak. Some rows have no size entry. The others give once, few or many, or a class for an expanded clone.

d_gene,j_gene,abundance,v_gene,CDR3nt,CDR3aa
NA,TRBJ2-2,NA,TRBV6-5,TGTGCCAGCAGTTACTGGAGCCGCTCCGACACCGGGGAGCTGTTTTTT,CASSYWSRSDTGELFF
NA,TRBJ2-7,NA,TRBV5-1,TGCGCCAGCAGCACCCTCTACGAGCAGTACTTC,CASSTLYEQYF
TRBD2,TRBJ2-1,NA,TRBV9,TGTGCCAGCAGCGTAGACGGGGGGGCTTACAATGAGCAGTTCTTC,CASSVDGGAYNEQFF
NA,TRBJ2-7,NA,TRBV7-9,TGTGCCAGCAGCATTGGAGGCTACGAGCAGTACTTC,CASSIGGYEQYF
NA,TRBJ2-4,NA,TRBV18,TGTGCCAGCTCACCCGAATCCGGGGGAAACATTCAGTACTTC,CASSPESGGNIQYF
TRBD2,TRBJ2-2,NA,TRBV5-1,TGCGCCAGCAGCTTGGCAAAGACTAGCGGGGTCACCGGGGAGCTGTTTTTT,CASSLAKTSGVTGELFF
NA,TRBJ1-2,NA,TRBV7-9,TGTGCCAGCAGCCCGGGACTTCCCTATGGCTACACCTTC,CASSPGLPYGYTF
NA,TRBJ1-4,NA,TRBV4-1,TGCGCCAGCAGCCAAGTAGCTGACCCTGAAAAACTGTTTTTT,CASSQVADPEKLFF
NA,TRBJ1-2,NA,TRBV13,TGTGCCAGCAGCTTAGGCGGGCAAGGGGGGACTTATGGCTACACCTTC,CASSLGGQGGTYGYTF
NA,TRBJ2-3,NA,TRBV9,TGTGCCAGCAGCGGTTCCCAACGGTCTAGCACAGATACGCAGTATTTT,CASSGSQRSSTDTQYF
NA,TRBJ1-1,NA,TRBV25-1,TGTGCCAGCAGTGACTTGGCGAACACTGAAGCTTTCTTT,CASSDLANTEAFF
NA,TRBJ1-1,NA,TRBV6-5,TGTGCCAGCAGTTACTCGGGCGCAGGGGTGGCTTTCTTT,CASSYSGAGVAFF
NA,TRBJ2-7,once,TRBV19,TGTGCCAGTAGTATAGCGGCGGGGTACGAGCAGTACTTC,CASSIAAGYEQYF
TRBD2,TRBJ2-5,NA,TRBV5-1,TGCGCCAGCAGCGACGGGACTAGCGGGGGGGCTAGGGAGACCCAGTACTTC,CASSDGTSGGARETQYF
TRBD2,TRBJ2-5,NA,TRBV6-5,TGTGCCAGCAGCACTGGGGGGGGGTGGATGGAGACCCAGTACTTC,CASSTGGGWMETQYF
NA,TRBJ2-1,NA,TRBV2,TGTGCCATCCATGGTGGGGGGGGCGATGAGCAGTTCTTC,CAIHGGGGDEQFF
NA,TRBJ1-5,NA,TRBV6-5,TGTGCCAGCAGTTACTCGATAGGGGGCAATCAGCCCCAGCATTTT,CASSYSIGGNQPQHF
NA,TRBJ2-2,NA,TRBV18,TGTGCCAGCTCACCAACCGACGGCGGGGTAATCACCGGGGAGCTGTTTTTT,CASSPTDGGVITGELFF
TRBD2,TRBJ2-7,NA,TRBV5-4,TGTGCCAGCAGCTCCGGACTAGGGACCTCCTACGAGCAGTACTTC,CASSSGLGTSYEQYF
TRBD1,TRBJ2-7,NA,TRBV7-2,TGTGCCAGCAGCTTAACGGGAGTCGGGACAGGGACCGAAGAGCAGTACTTC,CASSLTGVGTGTEEQYF
NA,TRBJ2-1,NA,TRBV28,TGTGCCAGCAGTATTGGTGGACTTTACAATGAGCAGTTCTTC,CASSIGGLYNEQFF
NA,TRBJ2-7,NA,TRBV2,TGTGCCAGCAGGTGGCAGGGGACCGACGAGCAGTACTTC,CASRWQGTDEQYF
TRBD2,TRBJ2-1,NA,TRBV5-6,TGTGCCAGCAGCTACGGACTAGCGGGATTGGATGAGCAGTTCTTC,CASSYGLAGLDEQFF
TRBD2,TRBJ2-2,once,TRBV27,TGTGCCAGCAGTCAAAGGACTAGCCCCGGGGAGCTGTTTTTT,CASSQRTSPGELFF
TRBD1,TRBJ1-2,NA,TRBV5-6,TGTGCCAGCAGCCAATTGGACAGGGGCCGAATTAACTATGGCTACACCTTC,CASSQLDRGRINYGYTF
TRBD1,TRBJ2-7,NA,TRBV6-5,TGTGCCAGCAGTTCGTCCCTAGGACAGGTAGCCTACGAGCAGTACTTC,CASSSSLGQVAYEQYF
NA,TRBJ2-7,NA,TRBV7-3,TGTGCCAGCAGCTTTACAGGCTCCTACGAGCAGTACTTC,CASSFTGSYEQYF
TRBD2,TRBJ2-7,once,TRBV7-2,TGTGCCAGCAGCTCTAGCGGTCCGGGCTACGAGCAGTACTTC,CASSSSGPGYEQYF
NA,TRBJ1-1,NA,TRBV7-2,TGTGCCAGCAGCTCAGTCCCTAACACTGAAGCTTTCTTT,CASSSVPNTEAFF
NA,TRBJ2-5,NA,TRBV5-4,TGTGCCAGCAGTGGAGACAAAGAGACCCAGTACTTC,CASSGDKETQYF
NA,TRBJ2-1,NA,TRBV7-8,TGTGCCAGCAGCTTAGATGGCGGCTACAATGAGCAGTTCTTC,CASSLDGGYNEQFF
NA,TRBJ1-3,NA,TRBV11-2,TGTGCCAGCAGCTTCCAAGGCTCTGGAAACACCATATATTTT,CASSFQGSGNTIYF
TRBD2,TRBJ2-3,NA,TRBV29-1,TGCAGCGTTTGGACTAGCGGGGATATTAGCACAGATACGCAGTATTTT,CSVWTSGDISTDTQYF
NA,TRBJ2-1,NA,TRBV5-1,TGCGCCAGCAGCACCGCGGGACACCCTCTGGTCAATGAGCAGTTCTTC,CASSTAGHPLVNEQFF
NA,TRBJ2-1,once,TRBV9,TGTGCCAGCAGCTCCGGAAACTACAATGAGCAGTTCTTC,CASSSGNYNEQFF
TRBD1,TRBJ2-7,NA,TRBV10-3,TGTGCCACCGGACAGGGCGGGCCCTACGAGCAGTACTTC,CATGQGGPYEQYF
TRBD2,TRBJ2-5,once,TRBV9,TGTGCCAGCAGCGAGACTAGCGGGGTCTGGGAGACCCAGTACTTC,CASSETSGVWETQYF
TRBD2,TRBJ2-3,once,TRBV10-2,TGCGCCAGCAGTGAAGTTAGCGGGGGGTCAACAGATACGCAGTATTTT,CASSEVSGGSTDTQYF
NA,TRBJ2-7,NA,TRBV5-1,TGCGCCAGCAGCTTAGAGAACTACGAGCAGTACTTC,CASSLENYEQYF
NA,TRBJ2-7,NA,TRBV29-1,TGCAGCGTTGAACTGCCGGGGGAATCCTACGAGCAGTACTTC,CSVELPGESYEQYF
NA,TRBJ2-7,NA,TRBV27,TGTGCCAGCAGTTTATCCCCCCTGGACGAGCAGTACTTC,CASSLSPLDEQYF
NA,TRBJ2-1,NA,TRBV6-1,TGTGCCAGCAATAGACTTCCAAGCTCCTACAATGAGCAGTTCTTC,CASNRLPSSYNEQFF
NA,TRBJ1-5,NA,TRBV27,TGTGCCAGCAGTTTAGGCTCGGTGGGGTTGGGCAATCAGCCCCAGCATTTT,CASSLGSVGLGNQPQHF
NA,TRBJ1-3,NA,TRBV7-9,TGTGCCAGCGGACAAACAGGCTCTGGAAACACCATATATTTT,CASGQTGSGNTIYF
NA,TRBJ2-4,once,TRBV27,TGTGCCAGCAGTCCAGACCCGCATCCCAAAAACATTCAGTACTTC,CASSPDPHPKNIQYF
NA,TRBJ1-4,NA,TRBV7-9,TGTGCCAGCAGCTTCAGGGGAACTAATGAAAAACTGTTTTTT,CASSFRGTNEKLFF
NA,TRBJ1-4,NA,TRBV5-1,TGCGCCAGCAGCCCTACTTTTGAGGGACTTAATGAAAAACTGTTTTTT,CASSPTFEGLNEKLFF
TRBD2,TRBJ2-3,NA,TRBV10-2,TGCGCCAGCAGTTCACTAGCGCAATATACAGATACGCAGTATTTT,CASSSLAQYTDTQYF
TRBD2,TRBJ2-7,NA,TRBV11-2,TGTGCCAGCAGCCTCGTAGCGGGGGTAGCCTCCTACGAGCAGTACTTC,CASSLVAGVASYEQYF
TRBD2,TRBJ2-7,NA,TRBV4-1,TGCGCCAGCAGCCCCGGGACTATCTACGAGCAGTACTTC,CASSPGTIYEQYF